This TCR beta chain derives from a study of cytomegalovirus exposure and HLA in healthy donors. Looking at the study overall: Previous work identified 90 million to 130 million unique TCR beta sequences from around 180 million T cells.

Germline V gives CDR1 MGHRA, CDR2 YSYEKL. Trimming pared 3 bases from V and 0 bases from J, leaving 14 bases between. The CDR3 spans 16 residues. The study ran its PCR with 60 Vbeta and 13 Jbeta primers. TCRdb keeps only in-frame clones here, not all; method: immunoSEQ multiplex PCR. The data show under 150,000 clones, 81% seen once. Study-wide points: Earlier analysis looked at TCR beta V segments, and most were productive about 87% or about 30% of the time. Sequencing had likely introduced a cluster of highly shared sequence variants as an artifact.

With regard to this clone: Its target is unknown.

The sequencing input was PBMCs. The receptor was isolated from a woman aged 25 to 39 in good health and CMV-seronegative. This rearrangement joins TRBV4-1 to TRBJ1-1; D may be TRBD1 (6 bases). CDR3: CASSQGRGLMNTEAFF. The DNA of the CDR3 is TGCGCCAGCAGCCAGGGGCGGGGGCTCATGAACACTGAAGCTTTCTTT.